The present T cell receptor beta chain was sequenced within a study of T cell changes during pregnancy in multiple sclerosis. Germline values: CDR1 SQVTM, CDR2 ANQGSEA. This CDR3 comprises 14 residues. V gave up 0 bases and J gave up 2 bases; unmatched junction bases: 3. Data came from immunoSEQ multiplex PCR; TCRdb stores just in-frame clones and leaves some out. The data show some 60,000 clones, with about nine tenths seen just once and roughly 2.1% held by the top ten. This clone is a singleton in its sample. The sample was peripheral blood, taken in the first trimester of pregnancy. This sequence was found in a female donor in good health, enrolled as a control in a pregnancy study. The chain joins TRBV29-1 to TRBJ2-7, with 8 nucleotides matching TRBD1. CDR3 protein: CSVEDQGAAYEQYF. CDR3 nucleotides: TGCAGCGTTGAAGATCAGGGGGCGGCCTACGAGCAGTACTTC.